Listed below are T cell receptor beta chains from one sample, sequenced in a study of shared clonotypes between healthy human individuals. Assay: immunoSEQ multiplex PCR; the TCRdb copy retains only in-frame clones and omits some. The sample shows about 1 million clones, 60% to 80% of them seen only once. Input material: memory CD4+ T cells sorted from blood. The receptors stem from a man between 18 and 29 years old in good health. Both conserved end residues are part of each CDR3. Each record gives: clone size, D gene, J gene, V gene, CDR3 protein, CDR3 DNA. D genes are given only for firm matches. Expanded clones are given a class, and other clones once, few, many or no size at all.

NA | NA | TRBJ2-3 | TRBV5-6 | CASSLALEDTQYF | TGTGCCAGCAGCTTGGCCTTGGAAGATACGCAGTATTTT
NA | TRBD2 | TRBJ2-7 | TRBV27 | CASRQTSGGRDEQYF | TGTGCCAGCAGGCAGACTAGCGGGGGAAGGGACGAGCAGTACTTC
NA | NA | TRBJ2-5 | TRBV6-6 | CASSVESSSQYF | TGTGCCAGCAGTGTCGAAAGTAGTTCTCAGTACTTC
once | TRBD1 | TRBJ1-3 | TRBV7-2 | CASSWGQVRTGNTIYF | TGTGCCAGCAGCTGGGGACAGGTCCGAACTGGAAACACCATATATTTT
NA | TRBD1 | TRBJ1-2 | TRBV6-6 | CASIREGAVGGYTF | TGTGCCAGCATTCGGGAGGGGGCAGTAGGGGGCTACACCTTC
once | NA | TRBJ1-3 | TRBV4-1 | CASSLRQTGNTIYF | TGCGCCAGCAGCCTACGGCAAACTGGAAACACCATATATTTT
NA | NA | TRBJ2-1 | TRBV21-1 | CASSNRSGRENEQFF | TGTGCCAGCAGCAATCGGAGCGGGAGGGAAAATGAGCAGTTCTTC
NA | TRBD1 | TRBJ1-2 | TRBV5-1 | CASTRDSEGYGYTF | TGCGCCAGCACCCGGGACAGTGAAGGTTATGGCTACACCTTC
NA | NA | TRBJ2-7 | TRBV4-3 | CASSQGQGGTYEQYF | TGCGCCAGCAGCCAAGGGCAGGGGGGGACCTACGAGCAGTACTTC
once | TRBD1 | TRBJ1-2 | TRBV6-5 | CASSSLTGSTPRRF | TGTGCCAGCAGCTCACTGACAGGGTCGACCCCCAGACGATTC
NA | NA | TRBJ2-7 | TRBV6-6 | CASSYPTKQYF | TGTGCCAGCAGTTACCCGACAAAGCAGTACTTC
once | NA | TRBJ1-1 | TRBV6-5 | CASSSPGDMNTEAFF | TGTGCCAGCAGTTCGCCAGGAGACATGAACACTGAAGCTTTCTTT
NA | NA | TRBJ2-1 | TRBV27 | CASSRTGLYNEQFF | TGTGCCAGCAGTAGGACGGGACTTTACAATGAGCAGTTCTTC
once | NA | TRBJ1-2 | TRBV28 | CASSVSPIAYGYTF | TGTGCCAGCAGTGTGAGTCCCATCGCCTATGGCTACACCTTC
few | NA | TRBJ1-5 | TRBV6-6 | CATATGSNQPQHF | TGTGCCACCGCGACGGGTAGCAATCAGCCCCAGCATTTT
NA | NA | TRBJ2-5 | TRBV6-5 | CASSYLGKETQYF | TGTGCCAGCAGTTACTTAGGGAAAGAGACCCAGTACTTC
NA | NA | TRBJ2-1 | TRBV7-8 | CASSLVQGVSEQFF | TGTGCCAGCAGCTTAGTACAGGGAGTCAGTGAGCAGTTCTTC
NA | NA | TRBJ2-7 | TRBV6-5 | CASSYGRSPYEQYF | TGTGCCAGCAGTTACGGCCGTTCTCCCTACGAGCAGTACTTC
few | TRBD2 | TRBJ2-3 | TRBV5-1 | CASSPGTSGGPDTQYF | TGCGCCAGCAGCCCTGGGACTAGCGGAGGCCCAGATACGCAGTATTTT
NA | TRBD2 | TRBJ2-1 | TRBV6-1 | CASTQREGLPEQFF | TGTGCCAGCACGCAGCGGGAGGGCCTTCCTGAGCAGTTCTTC
NA | NA | TRBJ2-5 | TRBV25-1 | CASSDRVRETQYF | TGTGCCAGCAGTGACAGGGTTAGGGAGACCCAGTACTTC
NA | NA | TRBJ2-7 | TRBV7-9 | CASSLGAGALEQYF | TGTGCCAGCAGCTTAGGAGCAGGGGCCCTCGAGCAGTACTTC
NA | TRBD1 | TRBJ2-4 | TRBV28 | CASSLDRGGTKNIQYF | TGTGCCAGCAGTTTGGACAGGGGAGGTACCAAAAACATTCAGTACTTC
NA | NA | TRBJ1-5 | TRBV7-8 | CASSGGGFQPQHF | TGTGCCAGCAGCGGGGGGGGTTTTCAGCCCCAGCATTTT
NA | NA | TRBJ1-2 | TRBV12-5 | CASGLVPQEYGYTF | TGTGCTAGTGGTTTGGTACCGCAGGAATATGGCTACACCTTC
few | TRBD1 | TRBJ2-3 | TRBV5-6 | CASSLGGTGGDTQYF | TGTGCCAGCAGCTTGGGCGGGACAGGGGGAGATACGCAGTATTTT
NA | NA | TRBJ1-2 | TRBV18 | CASSRGRDYGYTF | TGTGCCAGCTCACGGGGGAGGGACTATGGCTACACCTTC
NA | NA | TRBJ1-5 | TRBV6-1 | CASRGHLEGQPQHF | TGTGCCAGCAGGGGCCACCTGGAGGGACAGCCCCAGCATTTT
few | NA | TRBJ1-5 | TRBV7-9 | CASSSTEGQPQHF | TGTGCCAGCAGCTCTACGGAGGGTCAGCCCCAGCATTTT
few | TRBD1 | TRBJ1-2 | TRBV19 | CASSTQGAGAGYTF | TGTGCCAGTAGTACCCAGGGGGCAGGGGCTGGCTACACCTTC
NA | TRBD2 | TRBJ2-1 | TRBV5-1 | CASSFGGLASSGVNNEQFF | TGCGCCAGCAGTTTCGGGGGACTAGCGTCGAGCGGGGTAAACAATGAGCAGTTCTTC
NA | NA | TRBJ1-1 | TRBV7-3 | CASSSQGMNTEAFF | TGTGCCAGCAGTTCCCAGGGCATGAACACTGAAGCTTTCTTT